This T cell receptor beta chain was sequenced for a study of blood T cell repertoires in COVID-19. As for the study in general: The analysed material was cDNA or gDNA that came from T cells, B-cell-depleted T cells, or PBMCs.

Here immunoSEQ multiplex PCR was the method, and the copy in TCRdb shows in-frame clones only, minus some. The repertoire holds about 200,000 clones, with 88% as singletons. Material: peripheral blood. This clonotype was obtained from a man aged 40-55 years with active or convalescent COVID-19.

The CDR3 DNA sequence: TGCGCCAGCAGCACCTTAGCGGGGAGCACAGATACGCAGTATTTT. Protein product: CASSTLAGSTDTQYF. V and J are TRBV10-2 and TRBJ2-3; 8 positions agree with TRBD2. The CDR3 covers 15 residues. CDR1 is WSHSY and CDR2 is SAAADI in the germline V gene. J lost 0 bases, V lost 6 bases, and 5 bases had no gene match.